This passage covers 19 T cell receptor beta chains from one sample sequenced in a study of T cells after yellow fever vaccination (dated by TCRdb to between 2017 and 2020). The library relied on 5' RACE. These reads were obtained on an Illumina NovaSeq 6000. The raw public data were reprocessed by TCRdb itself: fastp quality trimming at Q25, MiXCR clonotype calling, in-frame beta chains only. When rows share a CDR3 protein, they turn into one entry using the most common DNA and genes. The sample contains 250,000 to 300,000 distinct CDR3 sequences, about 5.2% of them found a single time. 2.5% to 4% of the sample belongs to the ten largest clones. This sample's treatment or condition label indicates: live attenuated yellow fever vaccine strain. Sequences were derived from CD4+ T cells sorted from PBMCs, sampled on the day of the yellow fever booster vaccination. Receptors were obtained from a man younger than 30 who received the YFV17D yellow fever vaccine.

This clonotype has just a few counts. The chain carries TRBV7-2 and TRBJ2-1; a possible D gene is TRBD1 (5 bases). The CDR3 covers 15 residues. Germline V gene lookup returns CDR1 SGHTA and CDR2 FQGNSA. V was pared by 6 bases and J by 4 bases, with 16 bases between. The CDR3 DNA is TGTGCCAGCAGACTGGACACCGTATCTTACAATGAGCAGTTCTTC. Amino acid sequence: CASRLDTVSYNEQFF.

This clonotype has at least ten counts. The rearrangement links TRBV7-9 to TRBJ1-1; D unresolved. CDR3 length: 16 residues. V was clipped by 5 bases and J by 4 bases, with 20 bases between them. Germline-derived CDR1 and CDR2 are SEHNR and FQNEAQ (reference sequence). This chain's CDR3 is CASSPVHRSPSTEAFF. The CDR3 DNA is TGTGCCAGCAGCCCAGTGCATCGATCCCCGAGCACTGAAGCTTTCTTT.

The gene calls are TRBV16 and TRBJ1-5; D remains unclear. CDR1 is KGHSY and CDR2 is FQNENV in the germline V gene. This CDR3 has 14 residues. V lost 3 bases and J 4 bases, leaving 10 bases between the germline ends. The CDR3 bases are TGTGCCAGCAGCCATGACTGGAAAAATCAGCCCCAGCATTTT. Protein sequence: CASSHDWKNQPQHF.

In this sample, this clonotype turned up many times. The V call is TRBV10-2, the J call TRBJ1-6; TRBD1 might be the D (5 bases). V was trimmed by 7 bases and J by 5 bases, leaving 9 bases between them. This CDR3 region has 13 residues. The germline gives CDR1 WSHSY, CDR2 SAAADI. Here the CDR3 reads CASKGPDNSPLHF. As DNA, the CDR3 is TGCGCCAGCAAGGGACCGGATAATTCACCCCTCCACTTT.

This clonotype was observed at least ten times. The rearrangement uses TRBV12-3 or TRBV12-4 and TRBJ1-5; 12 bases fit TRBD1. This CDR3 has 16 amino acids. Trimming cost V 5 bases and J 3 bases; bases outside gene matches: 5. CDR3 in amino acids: CASSPGQGAVNQPQHF. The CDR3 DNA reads TGTGCCAGCAGTCCGGGACAGGGGGCCGTCAATCAGCCCCAGCATTTT.

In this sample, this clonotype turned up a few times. The CDR3 nucleotides are TGCAGTGCAGGGGGATCCTCCTACAATGAGCAGTTCTTC. Protein: CSAGGSSYNEQFF. The chain links TRBV20-1 to TRBJ2-1, with TRBD1 as a possible D gene (6 bases). Germline values: CDR1 DFQATT, CDR2 SNEGSKA (reference sequence). This CDR3 contains 13 residues. Trimming took 6 bases from V and 0 from J, leaving 9 bases between them.

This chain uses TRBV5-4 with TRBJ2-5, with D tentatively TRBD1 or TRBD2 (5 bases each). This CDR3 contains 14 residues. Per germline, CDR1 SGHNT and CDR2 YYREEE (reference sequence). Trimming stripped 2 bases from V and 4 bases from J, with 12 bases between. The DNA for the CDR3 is TGTGCCAGCAGCTTACCGGGGCGGGTAGAGACCCAGTACTTC. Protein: CASSLPGRVETQYF. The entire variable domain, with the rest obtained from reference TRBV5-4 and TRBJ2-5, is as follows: ETGVTQSPTHLIKTRGQQVTLRCSSQSGHNTVSWYQQALGQGPQFIFQYYREEENGRGNFPPRFSGLQFPNYSSELNVNALELDDSALYLCASSLPGRVETQYFGPGTRLLVL.

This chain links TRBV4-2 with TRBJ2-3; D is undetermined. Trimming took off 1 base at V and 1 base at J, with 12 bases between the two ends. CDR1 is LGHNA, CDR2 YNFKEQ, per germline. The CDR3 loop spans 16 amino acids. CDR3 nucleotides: TGTGCCAGCAGCCAAGTCCGACTTAGAGGCACAGATACGCAGTATTTT. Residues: CASSQVRLRGTDTQYF.

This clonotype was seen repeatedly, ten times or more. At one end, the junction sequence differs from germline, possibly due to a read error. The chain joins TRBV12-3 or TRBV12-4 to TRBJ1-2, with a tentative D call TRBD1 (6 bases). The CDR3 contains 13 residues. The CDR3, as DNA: TGTGCCAGCAGTATAGCAGGGGCCTATGGCTACACCTTC. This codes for CASSIAGAYGYTF.

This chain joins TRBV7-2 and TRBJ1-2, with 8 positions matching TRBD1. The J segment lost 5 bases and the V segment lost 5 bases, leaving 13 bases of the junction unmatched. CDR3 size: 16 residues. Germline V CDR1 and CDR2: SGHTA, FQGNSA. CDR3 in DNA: TGTGCCAGCAGCCCCGGACCTATTGACAGGGGATATGGCTACACCTTC. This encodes CASSPGPIDRGYGYTF. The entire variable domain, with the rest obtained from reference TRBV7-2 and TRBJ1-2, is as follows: GAGVSQSPSNKVTEKGKDVELRCDPISGHTALYWYRQSLGQGLEFLIYFQGNSAPDKSGLPSDRFSAERTGGSVSTLTIQRTQQEDSAVYLCASSPGPIDRGYGYTFGSGTRLTVV.

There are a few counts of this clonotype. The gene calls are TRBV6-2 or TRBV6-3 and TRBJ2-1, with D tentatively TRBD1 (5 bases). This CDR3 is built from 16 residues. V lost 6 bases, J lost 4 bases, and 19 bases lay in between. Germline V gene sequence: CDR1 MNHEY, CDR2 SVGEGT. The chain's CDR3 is CASSLNRPPPYNEQFF. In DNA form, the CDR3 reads TGTGCCAGCAGCCTAAACAGGCCCCCCCCTTACAATGAGCAGTTCTTC.

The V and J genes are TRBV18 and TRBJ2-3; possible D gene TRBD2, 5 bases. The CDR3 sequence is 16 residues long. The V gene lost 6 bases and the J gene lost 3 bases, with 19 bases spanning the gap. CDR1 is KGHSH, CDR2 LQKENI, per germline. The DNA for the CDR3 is TGTGCCAGCTCGGGGTCCGAAACGGACTCAACAGATACGCAGTATTTT. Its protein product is CASSGSETDSTDTQYF.

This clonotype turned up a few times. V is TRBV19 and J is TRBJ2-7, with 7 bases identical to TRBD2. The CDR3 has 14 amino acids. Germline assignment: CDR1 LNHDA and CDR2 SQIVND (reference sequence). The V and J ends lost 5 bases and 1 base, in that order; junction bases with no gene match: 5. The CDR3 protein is CASSDGLGSYEQYV. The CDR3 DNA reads TGTGCCAGTAGTGACGGACTAGGATCCTACGAGCAGTACGTC.

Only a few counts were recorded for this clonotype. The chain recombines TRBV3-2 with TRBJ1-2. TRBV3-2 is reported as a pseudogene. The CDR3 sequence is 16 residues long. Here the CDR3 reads CASSQDGTDLLYGYTF. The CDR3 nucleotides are TGTGCCAGCAGCCAAGACGGTACGGACCTCCTTTATGGCTACACCTTC.

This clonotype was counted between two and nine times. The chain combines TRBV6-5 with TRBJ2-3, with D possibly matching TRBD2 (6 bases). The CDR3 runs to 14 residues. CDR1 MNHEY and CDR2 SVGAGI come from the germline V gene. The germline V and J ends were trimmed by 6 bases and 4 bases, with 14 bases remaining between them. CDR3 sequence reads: CASSSPGVPDTQYF. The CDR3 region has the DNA TGTGCCAGCAGCTCGCCGGGGGTTCCAGATACGCAGTATTTT.

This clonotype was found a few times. In DNA form, the CDR3 reads TGTGCCAGCAGACGGACAGGGAACTCCTATAATTCACCCCTCCACTTT. It yields the protein CASRRTGNSYNSPLHF. The chain links TRBV6-5 to TRBJ1-6; the match to TRBD1 covers 8 bases. Germline CDR1 is MNHEY and CDR2 is SVGAGI. V was pared by 6 bases and J by 0 bases, with 4 bases of the junction left unmatched. The CDR3 runs to 16 residues.

CDR3 nucleotide sequence: TGTGCCAGCAGCCCAAACCTCCACGGAGGGGCCATGAACACTGAAGCTTTCTTT. This codes for CASSPNLHGGAMNTEAFF. The chain is built from TRBV6-6 and TRBJ1-1, with D maybe TRBD1 (5 bases). CDR3 size: 18 residues. With 6 bases removed from V and 0 bases from J, the gap between germline ends came to 23 bases. Germline V CDR1 and CDR2: MNHNY, SVGAGI (reference sequence).

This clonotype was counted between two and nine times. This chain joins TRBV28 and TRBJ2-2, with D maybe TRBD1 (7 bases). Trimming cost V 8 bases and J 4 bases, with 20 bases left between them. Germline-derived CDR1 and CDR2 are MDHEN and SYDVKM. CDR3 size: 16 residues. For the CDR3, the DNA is TGTGCCAGCTCCCCGGGAGAGGGGGCCGGCACCGGGGAGCTGTTTTTT. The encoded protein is CASSPGEGAGTGELFF.

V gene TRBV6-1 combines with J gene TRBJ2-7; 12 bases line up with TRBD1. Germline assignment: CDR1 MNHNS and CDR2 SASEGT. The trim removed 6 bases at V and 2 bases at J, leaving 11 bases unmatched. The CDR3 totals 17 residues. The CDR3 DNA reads TGTGCCAGCAGGGGACAGGGGGCACCCCTGTCCCCCTACGAGCAGTACGTC. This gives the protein CASRGQGAPLSPYEQYV.